The source of this TCR beta chain is a study of T cell repertoires in cytomegalovirus infection (dated by TCRdb to about 2019). Regarding the research as a whole: The peptide stimulations were aimed at well-studied HLA-B-restricted epitopes as well as recently identified HLA-C-restricted CMV epitopes, whose presentation resists viral immunomodulation. Because public TCR beta signatures pointed to carriage of CMV infection together with the matching HLA type, the HLA type of each donor mattered for the analysis.

The data were produced on an Illumina HiSeq 1500. TCRdb trimmed the raw reads at Q25, called clones with MiXCR and kept productive beta chains. CDR3 protein duplicates are merged, each entry listing the most common genes and DNA. This sample holds 45,000 to 60,000 distinct CDR3 sequences; around a fifth were observed only once. Under 75% of the sample comes from the top ten. Concerning this clonotype: Its antigen is currently not known. Base qualities were left out, and no much larger clone turns up one base away.

Here is what the overall study found, with its caveats: The ex vivo response was dominated by HLA-C-restricted CMV-specific TCR beta clonotypes, which also provided the single most frequent clonotype in two of eight donors. In both this cohort and an independent approximately 350-donor cohort, the cumulative frequency of public TCR beta family members distinguished carriers of CMV infection plus the relevant HLA type.

Reading the label with the study, this specimen's treatment or condition is: in vitro stimulation with specific CMV peptide epitopes to enrich CMV-specific T cells. The CDR3 numbers 16 residues from cysteine through phenylalanine. Left in the record is the CDR3 DNA by itself, 48 bases read in frame from the first base. The germline V gene sets CDR1 to SGHVS and CDR2 to FNYEAQ. Cut back by 4 bases and 6 bases, the V and J ends lie 19 bases apart. The clonotype originates from a human donor in good health (CMV status not recorded). Some clones in this sample may be carry-over from other donors' samples. This sample comprised CD8+ T cells from cultured PBMCs, obtained from culture after CMV antigen stimulation. The chain employs TRBV7-6 and TRBJ2-1; TRBD2 is a possible D gene, resting on 5 matching bases. This receptor carries the CDR3 CASSWPGMSGANEQFF. The sequenced DNA: TGTGCCAGCAGCTGGCCCGGGATGTCTGGAGCCAATGAGCAGTTCTTC.